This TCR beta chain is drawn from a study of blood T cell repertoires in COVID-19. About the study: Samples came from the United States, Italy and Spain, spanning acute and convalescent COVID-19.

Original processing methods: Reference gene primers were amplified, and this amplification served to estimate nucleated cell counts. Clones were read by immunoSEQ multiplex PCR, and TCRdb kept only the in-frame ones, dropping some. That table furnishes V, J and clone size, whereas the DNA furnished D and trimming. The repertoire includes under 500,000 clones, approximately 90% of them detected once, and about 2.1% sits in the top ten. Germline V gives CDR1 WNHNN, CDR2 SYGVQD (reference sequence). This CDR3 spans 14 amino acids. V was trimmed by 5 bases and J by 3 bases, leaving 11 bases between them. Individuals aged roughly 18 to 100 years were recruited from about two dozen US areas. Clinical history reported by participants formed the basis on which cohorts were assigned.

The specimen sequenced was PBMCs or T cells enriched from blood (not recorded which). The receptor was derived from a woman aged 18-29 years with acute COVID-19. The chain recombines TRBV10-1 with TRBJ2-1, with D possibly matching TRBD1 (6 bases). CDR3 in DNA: TGCGCCAGCAGTCTCTCACAGGGCTACAATGAGCAGTTCTTC. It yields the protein CASSLSQGYNEQFF.